This note documents a single T cell receptor (beta chain) sequence. Its cognate antigen has yet to be identified. Nothing much larger sits one base from this clone, and base qualities are not available. The junction shows trimming of 1 base on V and 0 bases on J, and the gene matches do not reach 0 bases of it. The germline V gene supplies CDR1 MNHNS and CDR2 SASEGT. CDR3 length: 14 amino acids, cysteine to valine. Left in the record is the CDR3 DNA by itself, 42 bases read in frame from the first base. Ficoll-Paque density gradient centrifugation was the method used to isolate PBMCs. These data belong to a study of T-cell memory formation after mild COVID-19 (dated by TCRdb to about 2021). Context from the whole study: TCR sequence clusters from the two donors were found to be largely donor specific. Longitudinal TCRalpha and TCRbeta repertoire sequencing tracked T-cell clones expanding and contracting after mild COVID-19 in a couple of donors. Two young, previously healthy adult volunteers made up the cohort, one male and one female. General study outcomes and caveats: Clones that contracted from day 15 to 85 showed balanced CD4/CD8 phenotypes, whereas a second wave of clones that expanded from day 15 to 37 leaned towards CD4+. The detection of some responding clones in pre-infection memory suggests that pre-existing cross-reactive memory T cells joined the SARS-CoV-2 response. Contracting CD4+ clones were found mainly in CM and EM memory subsets, while CD8+ clones were enriched in EMRA. The second-wave clones that peaked on day 37 were not confirmed to be SARS-CoV-2 specific. The study covered only two mild cases, and larger cohorts including severe cases with pre-infection samples were considered necessary.

Sequencing took place on an Illumina NovaSeq 6000. TCRalpha and TCRbeta cDNA libraries were constructed by 5'RACE with constant-segment primers, with sample barcodes and unique molecular identifiers being introduced. Trizol reagent was used to extract RNA from every sample. Amplification of the libraries took two PCR steps, and the second step added a second sample barcode plus Illumina TruSeq adapters. The libraries were sequenced on an Illumina NovaSeq using 2 x 150 bp paired-end reads. For the original study's pipeline: With migec v1.2.7, reads were demultiplexed and then collapsed into UMI-guided consensus sequences. With mixcr v2.1.11, UMI consensuses were aligned to TRA and TRB V and J templates and assembled into clonotypes. A clonotype was counted as expanded or contracted only when both edgeR and NoisET called the clonotype significant, with the noise models trained on biological replicates. edgeR calls used a false discovery rate-adjusted p below 0.01 and a log2 fold-change threshold of 1. As an exploratory analysis of dynamics, PCA with hierarchical clustering was applied to max-normalized trajectories of the 1000 most abundant clonotypes. Each responding clone was given a CD4 or CD8 phenotype based on the CD4+ and CD8+ repertoires, which had been sequenced separately. The public reads were quality trimmed at Q25 with fastp and then assembled into clones with MiXCR by TCRdb, keeping productive beta chains. CDR3 protein duplicates are merged, each entry listing the most common genes and DNA. These V and J calls derive from TCRdb rather than the authors' analysis. Here the sample has 250,000 to 300,000 distinct CDR3 sequences; about 20% occur a single time. Under 30% of the sample is held by the ten biggest clonotypes.

Sequencing input: PBMCs or a T cell subset sorted from them (not recorded which). This receptor was taken from a man aged 18 to 30 who had mild COVID-19 (a few samples of this study predate the infection). The sample titles of this study are shuffled in the database, so cell type and time point are left out; the donor was told from shared clones. The sequence is built from TRBV6-1 and TRBJ2-7, with TRBD1 matching 7 junction bases. This receptor carries the CDR3 CASSEGDSSYEQYV. In nucleotides, the sequence is TGTGCCAGCAGTGAAGGGGACAGCTCCTACGAGCAGTACGTC.